This T cell receptor beta chain was retrieved from a study of T cell changes during pregnancy in multiple sclerosis. TCRdb's copy holds only in-frame clones and misses some; the assay was immunoSEQ multiplex PCR. The sample carries about 48,000 clones, over 80% recorded once. After removal of 3 bases from V and 10 bases from J, the junction contained 4 bases not matched to a gene. Germline CDR1 GTSNPN, CDR2 SVGIG (reference sequence). The CDR3 sequence is 13 residues long. Sequencing was performed on CD4+ T cells from peripheral blood mononuclear cells, taken in the second trimester of pregnancy. This chain uses TRBV30 with TRBJ1-6; 9 positions match TRBD1. The TCR comes from a female donor in good health, enrolled as a control in a pregnancy study. The CDR3 coding sequence is TGTGCCTGGAGGGGACAGGGCAAGTCACCCCTCCACTTT. Translating gives CAWRGQGKSPLHF.